This TCR beta chain comes out of a study of CD8 T cells in ankylosing spondylitis. Study observations and caveats: Reports of some motif variants in reactive arthritis synovial fluid and blood predate this one. Matched synovial fluid from ankylosing spondylitis patients was reported to be enriched for disease-linked clones. Ankylosing spondylitis blood appeared to be characterized by a TCR beta motif of about 8 highly homologous variants. Disease-linked clones proved CD8+ and comparatively uncommon in peripheral blood.

Preparation of TCR beta libraries was done by quantitative 5'-RACE with molecular barcodes. A single record per CDR3 protein comes from TCRdb applying MiXCR to the 5' RACE reads. In the table there are 750,000 to 850,000 distinct CDR3 sequences, roughly 10% of which are singletons. This clonotype came up a few times. The antigen remains undetermined. The CDR3 is 16 amino acids. Losses at the gene ends were 3 bases for V and 5 bases for J; bases not matched to a gene: 6. In germline, CDR1 is SEHNR, CDR2 FQNEAQ (reference sequence). Sequencing was done on a sample of blood, either unsorted or a sorted T cell fraction (not recorded which). The receptor was derived from a male donor with ankylosing spondylitis. V and J are TRBV7-9 and TRBJ2-3; 12 positions agree with TRBD2. Written as DNA, the CDR3 is TGTGCCAGCAGCTTCCCTAGCGGGGGGGCCAGAGATACGCAGTATTTT. Protein product: CASSFPSGGARDTQYF. Full variable domain (missing parts from reference TRBV7-9 and TRBJ2-3): DTGVSQNPRHKITKRGQNVTFRCDPISEHNRLYWYRQTLGQGPEFLTYFQNEAQLEKSRLLSDRFSAERPKGSFSTLEIQRTEQGDSAMYLCASSFPSGGARDTQYFGPGTRLTVL.